This T cell receptor beta chain emerged from a study of shared clonotypes between healthy human individuals (dated by TCRdb to the early 2020s). With regard to the full study: Three men and two women, aged 18 to 49 years, made up the cohort. For each donor, three plates each were used for CD4 naive and CD4 memory, two plates were used for CD8 naive, and one plate was used for CD8 memory. Blood TCR repertoires of a handful of healthy adults were deeply sequenced to estimate repertoire size and the extent of clonotype sharing between individuals. Between about 0.8 and 9 billion PBMCs per donor were obtained by leukapheresis. To increase sequencing depth and limit assay-specific biases, different laboratories used diverse techniques to prepare libraries and sequence TCR repertoires.

As concerns this clone: Its antigen is not yet known. Per-base qualities were not stored, and no clone one base away is much larger.

Sequences GTSNPN (CDR1) and SVGIG (CDR2) are obtained from the germline V gene (reference sequence). The germline V end is reduced by 5 bases and the J end by 6 bases; junction bases left unmatched: 4. The CDR3 runs 11 residues from the cysteine to the phenylalanine. The sequence is cut down to CDR3 DNA, 33 bases in frame from base 1. TCR CDR3 regions were amplified from genomic DNA by multiplex PCR using the deep immunoSEQ assay. Extracted genomic DNA from each cell subset was spread evenly across all wells of several immunoSEQ 96-well plates, with each plate serving as a replicate. For sorted subsets, each replicate PCR was loaded with about 200 ng genomic DNA, equivalent to about 33,000 T cell genomes. Purified libraries were quantified with a Qubit 3.0 fluorometer, sized on a Bioanalyzer 2100, and re-quantified with the KAPA Library Quantification kit. Every immunoSEQ 96-well plate was sequenced on a separate single-read 150-cycle Illumina NextSeq 550 flow cell. The paper's processing steps were these. Because the immunoSEQ output included only junctional sequences and no quality scores, the filtering could not be the same as the filtering used for full-length reads. Sequences were annotated with PyIR, a Python wrapper for IgBLAST v1.9, using IMGT germline references to assign V/J genes and CDR3. Any read was removed if the V/J assignment was weak (E-value above 1e-6), the CDR3 was missing, or the read contained stop codons, out-of-frame junctions, or ambiguous translated residues. V3J clonotypes were defined as sequences sharing the same inferred V gene, J gene, and CDR3 amino acid sequence. To compute the percentage overlap between repertoires, the number of shared unique clonotypes was divided by the size of the smaller repertoire. Repertoire richness was assessed with RTK rarefaction, the Chao1 estimator, and Recon v2.1 estimates of unobserved clonotypes. OLGA was used to compute generation probabilities for all TCRbeta clonotypes that the gDNA method yielded from several donors. TCRdb carries this immuneACCESS record with in-frame sequences only. Its versions omit some clonotypes, under half of them owing to an unresolved V gene in the studies checked, with the rest unexplained. The V and J calls and the clone size are those of that table, but D and trimming were determined from the DNA. The sample table holds more than 500,000 clones, of which roughly 95% were seen once. The ten top clones hold approximately 0.11% of the sample.

What the authors observed across the whole study: The genetic and exposure-history diversity represented was limited by the small number of donors. Higher generation probabilities were observed for clonotypes shared by all four sorted-subset donors than for non-shared clonotypes. Even with the large sequencing depth, rarefaction of the sorted-subset datasets indicated that sequencing was incomplete. Only blood was sampled, and tissue TCR repertoires likely differ from those in blood. When a few donors were compared, the shared fraction of clonotypes was about 5% for naive CD4, roughly 3.4% for naive CD8, roughly 2.5% for memory CD4, and less than 0.45% for memory CD8. Estimated clonotype richness was generally larger for naive than for memory subsets. Based on pairwise subsampling, the degree of clonotype sharing among donors was expected to be affected by sequencing depth.

For the CD8 naive samples, CD45RO-negative cells were positively selected for CCR7, yielding a CD45RA+CCR7+ population from which TemRA cells were excluded. Donors were healthy HIV-negative adults with no recently reported acute infections or vaccinations. All donors were Caucasian adults living in Nashville, Tennessee, USA. Blood was obtained by leukapheresis, after which PBMCs were separated by Ficoll-Histopaque density gradient centrifugation and cryopreserved in liquid nitrogen vapor phase. Purity and quantity of every magnetically sorted T cell population were checked by analytical flow cytometry. Genomic DNA was isolated from every sorted fraction and measured by UV absorbance on a Nanodrop 2000c.

The specimen was naive CD8+ T cells sorted from blood. This sample's cell subset or site label indicates: CD45RA+CCR7+. The clonotype comes from a woman in her twenties or thirties in good health. This chain joins TRBV30 to TRBJ2-7; TRBD1 matches 7 bases in the middle. The bases read TGTGCCTGGGGGGACAGTGCCGAGCAGTACTTC. Translated, it gives CAWGDSAEQYF.